The 19 T cell receptor beta chains below all came from one sample that was sequenced in a study of blood T cell repertoires in COVID-19 (TCRdb year 2020). The protocol used for the library was the immunoSEQ multiplex PCR assay. TCRdb provides this immuneACCESS table in a form limited to in-frame rearrangements. Some clones are lacking; in checked studies, under half of them reflect an unresolved V gene, and why the rest are absent is not known. The sample records over 45,000 clones, roughly 85% of which are singletons. The leading ten clones occupy roughly 2.9% of the sample. The specimen was peripheral blood. These receptors came from a woman of 80 years or more with acute or convalescent COVID-19.

The rearrangement links TRBV9 to TRBJ2-3; the D gene is possibly TRBD2 (5 bases). Germline CDR1 and CDR2: SGDLS and YYNGEE. Trimming took off 4 bases at V and 4 bases at J, with 10 bases between the two ends. The CDR3 spans 13 residues. The CDR3 sequence is CASSSRTADTQYF. The CDR3 bases are TGTGCCAGCAGCTCCCGGACTGCAGATACGCAGTATTTT.

The chain joins TRBV4-1 to TRBJ1-1, with D possibly TRBD1 on 6 matching bases. This CDR3 contains 15 residues. Trimming shortened V by 3 bases and J by 3 bases, and 14 bases separated the two germline ends. Germline values: CDR1 MGHRA, CDR2 YSYEKL. The CDR3 reads CASSHLAGDHTEAFF. Written as DNA, the CDR3 is TGCGCCAGCAGCCATCTGGCAGGGGATCACACTGAAGCTTTCTTT.

This sequence joins TRBV5-1 and TRBJ2-1; D is ambiguous. Germline V gene sequence: CDR1 SGHRS, CDR2 YFSETQ. Trimming pared 0 bases from V and 4 bases from J, leaving 8 bases between. The CDR3 has 14 residues. The CDR3 sequence is CASSLASAYNEQFF. The DNA for the CDR3 is TGCGCCAGCAGCTTGGCCTCAGCGTACAATGAGCAGTTCTTC.

The chain links TRBV28 to TRBJ1-2; tentatively, D is TRBD1 (6 bases). The germline V gene has CDR1 MDHEN and CDR2 SYDVKM. Trimming left V 2 bases short and J 2 bases short, with 9 bases between. The CDR3 length is 14 residues. DNA of the CDR3: TGTGCCAGCAGTTTACGGCAGGGGAACTATGGCTACACCTTC. Its translation is CASSLRQGNYGYTF.

This chain connects TRBV30 to TRBJ1-2; 7 bases agree with TRBD1. J lost 3 bases, V lost 3 bases, and 10 bases had no gene match. Germline V gene data show CDR1 as GTSNPN and CDR2 as SVGIG (reference sequence). CDR3 length equals 15 residues. CDR3 DNA sequence: TGTGCCTGGAGCGTCCGCCGACAGGGTGACTATGGCTACACCTTC. Amino acids: CAWSVRRQGDYGYTF.

The gene calls are TRBV19 and TRBJ1-6, with a weak D call TRBD1 (5 bases). The germline V gene has CDR1 LNHDA and CDR2 SQIVND (reference sequence). The CDR3 consists of 16 residues. V lost 7 bases to trimming and J lost 3 bases, with 16 bases between them. CDR3 nucleotides: TGTGCCAGTAAGTCGGCAGGGAAAGACTATAATTCACCCCTCCACTTT. It encodes CASKSAGKDYNSPLHF.

The J gene is TRBJ1-3, the V gene TRBV3-1 (or the pseudogene TRBV3-2); 9 bases map to TRBD1. Trimming took 3 bases from V and 7 from J; bases not matched to a gene: 7. CDR1 is LGHDT and CDR2 is YNNKEL in the germline V gene (reference sequence). This CDR3 spans 15 amino acids. CDR3 in DNA: TGTGCCAGCAGCCAGGGACAGGGTAATTTTAACACCATATATTTT. Amino acid sequence: CASSQGQGNFNTIYF.

CDR3: CASSEREGRFQETQYF. The CDR3 bases are TGTGCCAGCAGTGAGAGGGAGGGAAGATTCCAAGAGACCCAGTACTTC. The chain joins TRBV25-1 to TRBJ2-5; 7 bases fit TRBD2. Germline CDR1 is MGHDK and CDR2 is SYGVNS. CDR3 length equals 16 residues. The V segment lost 3 bases and the J segment 1 base; nucleotides outside the gene matches: 8.

The rearrangement joins TRBV18 to TRBJ2-1, with D perhaps matching TRBD2 (7 bases). The CDR3 is 16 amino acids. Trimming removed 0 bases from V and 9 bases from J, with 18 bases in between. Germline V gene sequence: CDR1 KGHSH, CDR2 LQKENI. The CDR3 sequence is CASSPPSRRGQGEQFF. CDR3 nucleotides: TGTGCCAGCTCACCACCGAGCCGGCGGGGGCAGGGTGAGCAGTTCTTC.

The V and J genes are TRBV7-2 and TRBJ1-5; a weak D match, TRBD1 (6 bases). The CDR3 is 13 amino acids. The V gene lost 1 base and the J gene lost 12 bases, with 13 bases spanning the gap. Germline V lookup: CDR1 SGHTA, CDR2 FQGNSA. The CDR3 DNA reads TGTGCCAGCAGCTTAGAGTCACAGGGTCACCAGCATTTT. Protein sequence: CASSLESQGHQHF. Variable domain in full (rest from reference TRBV7-2 and TRBJ1-5): GAGVSQSPSNKVTEKGKDVELRCDPISGHTALYWYRQSLGQGLEFLIYFQGNSAPDKSGLPSDRFSAERTGGSVSTLTIQRTQQEDSAVYLCASSLESQGHQHFGDGTRLSIL.

V gene TRBV2 combines with J gene TRBJ1-1; tentatively, D is TRBD1 (6 bases). The CDR3 totals 14 residues. The V gene's germline CDR1 is SNHLY and CDR2 FYNNEI. With 3 bases removed from V and 9 bases from J, the gap between germline ends came to 17 bases. CDR3 DNA sequence: TGTGCCAGCAGTGACGGCAGGGGTGTACCTAAAGCTTTCTTT. Its translation is CASSDGRGVPKAFF.

J is TRBJ2-3 and V is TRBV6-1; 10 nucleotides line up with TRBD2. The CDR3 has 16 amino acids. V shed 4 bases, J shed 3 bases, and the junction held 7 bases outside the gene matches. Germline-derived CDR1 and CDR2 are MNHNS and SASEGT. CDR3 bases: TGTGCCAGCAGTGTCCGGAGCGGGGGGGCGACAGATACGCAGTATTTT. Protein sequence: CASSVRSGGATDTQYF.

The chain is built from TRBV20-1 and TRBJ1-5, with 7 nucleotides matching TRBD1. The trim removed 3 bases at V and 6 bases at J, leaving 8 bases unmatched. CDR3 length: 14 residues. Germline V lookup: CDR1 DFQATT, CDR2 SNEGSKA (reference sequence). The CDR3 reads CSASGGGRGQPQHF. For the CDR3, the DNA is TGCAGTGCTAGTGGAGGGGGCCGGGGTCAGCCCCAGCATTTT.

This chain uses TRBV21-1 with TRBJ1-5; the table's D call, TRBD1, has no DNA check behind it. TRBV21-1 is given as a pseudogene. The CDR3 is 13 amino acids. The CDR3 sequence: CASILQGFQPQHF. CDR3 bases: TGTGCCAGCATCCTTCAGGGGTTCCAGCCCCAGCATTTT.

The rearrangement joins TRBV5-4 to TRBJ1-1; 7 nucleotides agree with TRBD1. The V gene end was trimmed by 4 bases and the J gene end by 4 bases; junction bases not matched to a gene: 7. The CDR3 extends over 14 amino acids. From germline, CDR1 is SGHNT and CDR2 YYREEE (reference sequence). The CDR3 region is CASSQTGSTTEAFF. The CDR3 DNA reads as TGTGCCAGCAGCCAGACAGGGTCGACCACTGAAGCTTTCTTT.

In its sample, this clone ranks as medium-sized. The V call is TRBV19, the J call TRBJ2-2; tentative D call: TRBD1 (6 bases). This CDR3 is 13 amino acids long. Germline CDR1 LNHDA, CDR2 SQIVND (reference sequence). V was clipped by 4 bases and J by 4 bases, with 7 bases between them. CDR3 residues: CASSTQGTGELFF. DNA of the CDR3: TGTGCCAGTAGTACACAGGGCACCGGGGAGCTGTTTTTT.

This sequence joins TRBV5-5 and TRBJ1-2; D is undetermined. The V end was cut by 3 bases, the J end by 7 bases, with 19 bases between. This CDR3 has 15 residues. Germline V gene sequence: CDR1 SGHKS, CDR2 YYEKEE (reference sequence). The CDR3 is CASSSTSSPTGGYTF. The CDR3 DNA is TGTGCCAGCAGCTCAACCTCGAGCCCTACGGGTGGCTACACCTTC.

The V call is TRBV7-9, the J call TRBJ1-3, with D unresolved. This CDR3 has 15 residues. CDR1 SEHNR and CDR2 FQNEAQ come from the germline V gene (reference sequence). Trimming removed 1 base at V and 3 bases at J, with 10 bases between. The CDR3 loop reads CASSLDVIGGNTIYF. The CDR3 coding sequence is TGTGCCAGCAGCTTAGATGTGATCGGTGGAAACACCATATATTTT.

This sequence joins TRBV29-1 and TRBJ2-7; D may be TRBD1 (5 bases). The ends were cut back, 7 bases at V and 4 bases at J, with 11 bases in the middle. The germline V gene has CDR1 SQVTM and CDR2 ANQGSEA. There are 11 residues in the CDR3. The CDR3 DNA reads as TGCAGCGCGTCGACAGTTTACGAGCAGTACTTC. As protein: CSASTVYEQYF.